These 24 T cell receptor beta chains came from one sample sequenced in a study of T cell repertoires in cytomegalovirus infection (dated by TCRdb to 2018 to 2020). These reads were obtained on an Illumina HiSeq 1500. TCRdb trimmed public reads at Q25 via fastp, called clones via MiXCR and kept in-frame beta chains. Every entry covers one CDR3 protein and lists the most common genes and DNA from its rows. This sample lists roughly 200,000 distinct CDR3 sequences; about 18% were detected once. The ten largest clones take up roughly a quarter of the sample. The sequenced material came from CD8+ T cells from PBMCs. The receptors come from a human donor in good health (CMV status not recorded). Some clones in this sample may be carry-over from other donors' samples.

This clonotype showed up just once. The chain carries TRBV20-1 and TRBJ2-1; 15 bases are shared with TRBD2. V shed 1 base, J shed 9 bases, and the junction held 4 bases outside the gene matches. The CDR3 loop spans 15 amino acids. Germline CDR1 and CDR2: DFQATT and SNEGSKA (reference sequence). The chain's CDR3 is CSARGTSGGAGEQFF. In DNA form, the CDR3 reads TGCAGTGCTAGAGGGACTAGCGGGGGGGCGGGTGAGCAGTTCTTC.

The chain couples TRBV4-1 to TRBJ2-1, with D perhaps assigned TRBD1 or TRBD2 (5 bases each). Germline loops: CDR1 MGHRA, CDR2 YSYEKL. The CDR3 totals 12 residues. V lost 1 base and J lost 9, with 7 bases in between. The CDR3 DNA reads TGCGCCAGCAGCCAAGTGGGGGTTGAGCAGTTCTTC. Encoded protein: CASSQVGVEQFF.

This clonotype was counted a few times. This CDR3 is CAREWGTGELFF. The CDR3 DNA is TGTGCCCGGGAATGGGGAACCGGGGAGCTGTTTTTT. The chain combines TRBV30 with TRBJ2-2, with a weak D call TRBD2 (5 bases). The length of the CDR3 is 12 residues. Germline V gene sequence: CDR1 GTSNPN, CDR2 SVGIG (reference sequence). V was cut by 8 bases and J by 5 bases, with 12 bases left in between.

As for this clonotype: This may come from a read error, since a much larger clone is one base off. V usage is TRBV6-5 and J usage is TRBJ2-7; no definite D call. CDR1 MNHEY and CDR2 SVGAGI come from the germline V gene. The V end lost 7 bases, the J end lost 2 bases, and 12 bases lay between the germline ends. The CDR3 length is 13 residues. This CDR3 is CASKFSSTYEQYF. CDR3 bases: TGTGCCAGCAAGTTCAGCTCTACCTACGAGCAGTACTTC.

The CDR3 nucleotides are TGTGCCAGCAGTGAAGGGGGGGACAGCTACGAGCAGTACTTC. Translating gives CASSEGGDSYEQYF. This rearrangement joins TRBV2 to TRBJ2-7; the D gene is possibly TRBD1 (7 bases). Germline CDR1 SNHLY, CDR2 FYNNEI. V was trimmed by 1 base and J by 3 bases, leaving 10 bases between them. This CDR3 comprises 14 residues.

This clonotype was detected only a few times. CDR3 coding DNA: TGTGCTAGTGGTTTGGCTCCGGGACAGGGAAAGTATGGCTACACCTTC. It codes for CASGLAPGQGKYGYTF. This chain connects TRBV12-5 to TRBJ1-2; 9 bases align to TRBD1. This CDR3 contains 16 residues. Germline CDR1 LGHNT, CDR2 FRNRAP. Trimming cost V 1 base and J 5 bases; bases outside gene matches: 8.

This clonotype has a handful of counts. This rearrangement joins TRBV6-1 to TRBJ1-1; TRBD1 aligns across 8 bases. Germline V gene lookup returns CDR1 MNHNS and CDR2 SASEGT. There are 15 residues in the CDR3. V lost 3 bases and J lost 3; bases outside the gene matches: 6. CDR3 coding DNA: TGTGCCAGCAGTGAGCCGGGACAGGTTGACACTGAAGCTTTCTTT. Translation gives CASSEPGQVDTEAFF.

In this sample, this clonotype turned up a few times. CDR3 nucleotides: TGTGCCAGCAGCCTCGGGACGTTTGACACCGGGGAGCTGTTTTTT. Encoded protein: CASSLGTFDTGELFF. The chain employs TRBV4-2 and TRBJ2-2; either TRBD1 or TRBD2 may fit D (5 bases each). This CDR3 spans 15 amino acids. The germline gives CDR1 LGHNA, CDR2 YNFKEQ. V lost 4 bases and J 3 bases, leaving 12 bases between the germline ends.

V gene TRBV7-2 combines with J gene TRBJ2-5; D might be TRBD2 (6 bases). V was pared by 5 bases and J by 3 bases, with 10 bases between. The germline gives CDR1 SGHTA, CDR2 FQGNSA. The CDR3 is 13 residues long. DNA of the CDR3: TGTGCCAGCAGCGGAGGGTTTGAAGAGACCCAGTACTTC. Its translation is CASSGGFEETQYF. Drawing the rest from reference TRBV7-2 and TRBJ2-5, the complete variable domain is GAGVSQSPSNKVTEKGKDVELRCDPISGHTALYWYRQSLGQGLEFLIYFQGNSAPDKSGLPSDRFSAERTGGSVSTLTIQRTQQEDSAVYLCASSGGFEETQYFGPGTRLLVL.

This clonotype was found a few times. This chain links TRBV7-9 with TRBJ1-1, with no clear D. Germline lookup yields CDR1 SEHNR and CDR2 FQNEAQ (reference sequence). Trimming shortened V by 2 bases and J by 8 bases, and 6 bases separated the two germline ends. The CDR3 has 11 amino acids. The CDR3 reads CASSLQSEAFF. The CDR3 coding sequence is TGTGCCAGCAGCTTACAATCGGAAGCTTTCTTT.

There are a few counts of this clonotype. The chain links TRBV12-3 or TRBV12-4 to TRBJ1-1; TRBD1 matches at 7 bases. The CDR3 covers 21 residues. V was clipped by 7 bases and J by 3 bases; unmatched bases: 29. The CDR3 DNA follows: TGTGCCAGCAAGGGGGCCCCCGGACAGGAGATGACCCGCCCGGGTGACACTGAAGCTTTCTTT. This gives the protein CASKGAPGQEMTRPGDTEAFF.

The rearrangement joins TRBV5-6 to TRBJ2-1; D not resolved. The germline gives CDR1 SGHDT, CDR2 YYEEEE. Trimming stripped 4 bases from V and 6 bases from J, with 8 bases between. This CDR3 contains 12 residues. The CDR3: CASSPHGNEQFF. Written as DNA, the CDR3 is TGTGCCAGCAGCCCCCACGGCAATGAGCAGTTCTTC.

V gene TRBV7-2 combines with J gene TRBJ2-7; TRBD2 is a possible D gene (6 bases). CDR1 SGHTA and CDR2 FQGNSA come from the germline V gene. The CDR3 has 14 amino acids. V dropped 5 bases and J dropped 0 bases, with 11 bases sitting between them. CDR3 DNA: TGTGCCAGCAGCCCCGGGGGACTCTCCTACGAGCAGTACTTC. Amino acid sequence: CASSPGGLSYEQYF.

The V and J genes are TRBV4-3 and TRBJ2-3; 9 nucleotides line up with TRBD1. The germline CDR1 and CDR2 sequences are LGHNA and YSLEER. J gave up 5 bases and V 0 bases, and 3 bases lay outside the gene matches. This CDR3 has 15 residues. In DNA, the CDR3 is TGCGCCAGCAGCCAAGAGGACAGGGGTGGAGATACGCAGTATTTT. Translating gives CASSQEDRGGDTQYF.

This clonotype was recorded a few times. The CDR3 sequence is CASSEGGTGIYEQYF. CDR3 DNA: TGTGCCAGCAGTGAAGGGGGGACAGGCATTTACGAGCAGTACTTC. The V gene is TRBV25-1, the J gene TRBJ2-7, with 8 bases identical to TRBD1. Per the germline V gene, CDR1 is MGHDK and CDR2 is SYGVNS. V lost 2 bases to trimming and J lost 4 bases; unmatched junction nucleotides: 7. The CDR3 extends over 15 amino acids.

The rearrangement uses TRBV7-9 and TRBJ2-5; no definite D call. The CDR3 length is 15 residues. Germline lookup yields CDR1 SEHNR and CDR2 FQNEAQ (reference sequence). The germline V and J ends were trimmed by 5 bases and 0 bases, with 13 bases remaining between them. As DNA, the CDR3 is TGTGCCAGCAGCAAACCGACACCGTACCAAGAGACCCAGTACTTC. This sequence encodes CASSKPTPYQETQYF.

This clonotype was found a few times. The chain carries TRBV6-2 or TRBV6-3 and TRBJ2-7, with 9 bases identical to TRBD2. Germline CDR1 and CDR2: MNHEY and SVGEGT. J gave up 6 bases and V 0 bases, and 9 bases lay outside the gene matches. CDR3 length equals 16 residues. This CDR3 is CASSYSPIAGVSEQYF. The CDR3 DNA is TGTGCCAGCAGTTACTCTCCCATAGCGGGGGTTAGCGAGCAGTACTTC.

This clonotype appeared a few times. The rearrangement joins TRBV4-1 to TRBJ2-7; a weak D match, TRBD2 (5 bases). From germline, CDR1 is MGHRA and CDR2 YSYEKL. The CDR3 sequence is 13 residues long. Trimming shortened V by 0 bases and J by 5 bases, and 8 bases separated the two germline ends. The CDR3 sequence: CASSQERVHEQYF. The CDR3 DNA follows: TGCGCCAGCAGCCAAGAGAGGGTCCACGAGCAGTACTTC.

This clonotype was counted only a few times. This chain uses TRBV7-2 with TRBJ1-5, with a weak D call TRBD1 (5 bases). The germline gives CDR1 SGHTA, CDR2 FQGNSA. The CDR3 sequence is 15 residues long. Trimming took 5 bases from V and 5 from J, leaving 16 bases between them. CDR3 region: CASSPSTATYQPQHF. The CDR3 nucleotides are TGTGCCAGCAGCCCCTCGACAGCGACCTATCAGCCCCAGCATTTT. Based on the CDR3 plus reference TRBV7-2 and TRBJ1-5, the full variable domain is GAGVSQSPSNKVTEKGKDVELRCDPISGHTALYWYRQSLGQGLEFLIYFQGNSAPDKSGLPSDRFSAERTGGSVSTLTIQRTQQEDSAVYLCASSPSTATYQPQHFGDGTRLSIL.

This clonotype has a handful of counts. The V and J genes are TRBV28 and TRBJ2-1; D is perhaps TRBD1 (6 bases). From germline, CDR1 is MDHEN and CDR2 SYDVKM. The CDR3 is 15 amino acids. V gave up 5 bases and J gave up 0 bases, with 11 bases separating them. CDR3 sequence (DNA): TGTGCCAGCAGTGGAAGGGGGTTCTCCTACAATGAGCAGTTCTTC. Translated: CASSGRGFSYNEQFF.

This clonotype was detected a few times. The V gene is TRBV11-2, the J gene TRBJ2-1; D gene unclear. The CDR3 is 15 residues long. Germline CDR1 is SGHAT and CDR2 is FQNNGV. V shed 2 bases and J shed 0 bases, with 8 bases lying between them. The DNA of the CDR3 is TGTGCCAGCAGCTTAAGGCACAGCTCCTACAATGAGCAGTTCTTC. Amino acids: CASSLRHSSYNEQFF.

This chain links TRBV5-1 with TRBJ2-5; D is undetermined. Trimming pared 0 bases from V and 2 bases from J, leaving 11 bases between. Per germline, CDR1 SGHRS and CDR2 YFSETQ. The CDR3 covers 15 residues. Written as DNA, the CDR3 is TGCGCCAGCAGCTTGGTGGCACCAATTCAAGAGACCCAGTACTTC. Protein product: CASSLVAPIQETQYF.

This clonotype was detected only a few times. J is TRBJ2-1 and V is TRBV12-3 or TRBV12-4; possibly TRBD1 for D (5 bases). V lost 7 bases to trimming and J lost 4 bases, with 11 bases between them. This CDR3 contains 13 residues. The CDR3 sequence: CASTQGWYNEQFF. CDR3 nucleotides: TGTGCCAGCACTCAGGGTTGGTACAATGAGCAGTTCTTC.

V and J are TRBV2 and TRBJ2-2; tentatively, D is TRBD1 or TRBD2 (5 bases each). The germline V gene encodes CDR1 SNHLY and CDR2 FYNNEI. V dropped 2 bases and J dropped 1 base, with 14 bases sitting between them. The CDR3 consists of 17 residues. CDR3 bases: TGTGCCAGCAGTGAAAAGGAGGCAGGACAGAACACCGGGGAGCTGTTTTTT. Protein sequence: CASSEKEAGQNTGELFF. The full variable domain, in which reference TRBV2 and TRBJ2-2 provide the parts outside the CDR3, is EPEVTQTPSHQVTQMGQEVILRCVPISNHLYFYWYRQILGQKVEFLVSFYNNEISEKSEIFDDQFSVERPDGSNFTLKIRSTKLEDSAMYFCASSEKEAGQNTGELFFGEGSRLTVL.